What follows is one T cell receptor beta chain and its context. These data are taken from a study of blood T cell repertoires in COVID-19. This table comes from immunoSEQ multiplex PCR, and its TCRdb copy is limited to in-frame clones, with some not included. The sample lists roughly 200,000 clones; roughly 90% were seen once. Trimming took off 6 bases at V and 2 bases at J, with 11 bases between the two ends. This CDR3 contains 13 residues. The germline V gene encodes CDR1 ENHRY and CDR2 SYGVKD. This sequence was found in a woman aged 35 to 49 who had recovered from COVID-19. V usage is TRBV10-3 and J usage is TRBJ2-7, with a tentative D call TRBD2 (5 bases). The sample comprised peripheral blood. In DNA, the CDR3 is TGTGCCATCAGCCGGGATACCCCCTACGAGCAGTACTTC. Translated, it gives CAISRDTPYEQYF.